The sample holds a few counts of the clone carrying this T cell receptor (beta chain). V gave up 2 bases and J gave up 3 bases, with 17 bases separating them. Germline V gives CDR1 ENHRY, CDR2 SYGVKD. The CDR3 loop spans 17 amino acids. The entry originates in a study of identical twins. A single record per CDR3 protein comes from TCRdb applying MiXCR to the 5' RACE reads. The data show more than 1.5 million distinct CDR3 sequences, around 33% seen once. Material: cord blood. The chain has TRBV10-3 and TRBJ2-1, with D perhaps assigned TRBD1 or TRBD2 (6 bases each). The TCR was taken from a newborn girl in good health. CDR3 residues: CAISEGAGHHFYNEQFF. Written as DNA, the CDR3 is TGTGCCATCAGTGAGGGGGCGGGACACCATTTCTACAATGAGCAGTTCTTC.